The source of this T cell receptor beta chain is a study of T cells in Graves' hyperthyroidism and ophthalmopathy. This clonotype has at least ten counts. V was shortened by 1 base and J by 0 bases, with 3 bases between the two germline ends. CDR1 is SQVTM, CDR2 ANQGSEA, per germline. The CDR3 contains 12 residues. It was RNA transcripts that yielded the amplified TCR beta CDR3 regions. The study used the HTBI primer set for a first-round RT-PCR of the TCR CDR3. TCRdb called the multiplex PCR reads again in MiXCR, with one record for every CDR3 protein. Seen here are around 350,000 distinct CDR3 sequences, about 20% observed once, and the top ten hold about 4%. Pregnant or lactating patients were excluded, as were those with uncontrolled infection or other autoimmune disease.

This receptor was obtained from a woman aged 18-29 years with Graves' hyperthyroidism. The sequenced material came from blood. V and J are TRBV29-1 and TRBJ1-1, with D uncertain. The CDR3 DNA follows: TGCAGCGTTGAAGGGCTGAACACTGAAGCTTTCTTT. Encoded protein: CSVEGLNTEAFF.